The table lists the clone carrying this T cell receptor beta chain with a count of one. The data are from a study of T cell changes during pregnancy in multiple sclerosis. TCRdb keeps only in-frame clones here, not all; method: immunoSEQ multiplex PCR. The repertoire includes 40,000 to 60,000 clones, 94% of them detected once, and roughly 5% sits in the top ten. Germline values: CDR1 MNHNY, CDR2 SVGAGI (reference sequence). Trimming removed 7 bases from V and 3 bases from J; junction bases left unmatched: 9. The CDR3 has 14 residues. The sample consisted of CD8+ T cells from peripheral blood mononuclear cells, taken before pregnancy. The rearrangement uses TRBV6-6 and TRBJ2-7; 7 bases are a match to TRBD1. This TCR was sampled from a female donor with multiple sclerosis, enrolled in a pregnancy study. The CDR3 sequence: CASTPTGSHYEQYF. In DNA form, the CDR3 reads TGTGCCAGCACCCCGACAGGGAGCCACTACGAGCAGTACTTC.